This T cell receptor (beta chain) was obtained from a study of shared clonotypes between healthy human individuals. Points from the study as a whole: Unshared clonotypes carried lower generation probabilities than those common to all four donors. Of the naive CD4 clonotypes, approximately 5% were shared across a few donors.

Trimming at V came to 5 bases and at J to 3 bases, leaving 4 bases not matched to a gene. CDR3 length: 14 amino acids. The V gene's germline CDR1 is SGHTA and CDR2 FQGNSA. The assay was immunoSEQ multiplex PCR, and TCRdb's table has in-frame clones only and misses some. Altogether some 1,100,000 clones are present, 75% to 80% being singletons, with the ten largest covering more than 0.5%. On this clone itself: Its antigen is undetermined.

The genes are TRBV7-2 and TRBJ2-3; TRBD1 agrees at 8 bases. The source is a man younger than 35 in good health. Some clones in this sample may be carry-over from other donors' samples. What was sequenced was memory CD4+ T cells from PBMCs. Subset in this sample: CD45RA-negative fraction. CDR3 protein: CASSPRQGTDTQYF. The CDR3 DNA is TGTGCCAGCAGCCCCCGACAGGGGACAGATACGCAGTATTTT.